The T cell receptor (beta chain) described here comes from a study of shared clonotypes between healthy human individuals. Study-wide points: It was expected that sequencing depth would affect clonotype sharing among donors.

Across several immunoSEQ plates, the genomic DNA of each subset was split evenly. Study processing details: In the immunoSEQ data, sequences were junction-only and lacked quality scores, so filtering differed. Assay: immunoSEQ multiplex PCR; the TCRdb copy retains only in-frame clones and omits some. The DNA gave D and trimming, while V, J and clone size come from that table. This table has some 500,000 clones, roughly three quarters appearing once. V lost 1 base to trimming and J lost 3 bases; unmatched junction nucleotides: 10. The CDR3 spans 18 residues. Germline V gene sequence: CDR1 SGHVS, CDR2 FQNEAQ. With regard to this clone: The antigen remains undetermined.

The sequencing input was PBMCs. The receptor was isolated from a woman in her thirties or forties in good health. Some clones in this sample may be carry-over from other donors' samples. The V gene is TRBV7-8, the J gene TRBJ2-2; 8 positions agree with TRBD2. CDR3 amino acids: CASSLGHDGRAHTGELFF. Written as DNA, the CDR3 is TGTGCCAGCAGCTTAGGGCATGACGGGAGGGCCCACACCGGGGAGCTGTTTTTT. Combining the CDR3 with reference TRBV7-8 and TRBJ2-2 gives the whole variable domain GAGVSQSPRYKVAKRGQDVALRCDPISGHVSLFWYQQALGQGPEFLTYFQNEAQLDKSGLPSDRFFAERPEGSVSTLKIQRTQQEDSAVYLCASSLGHDGRAHTGELFFGEGSRLTVL.